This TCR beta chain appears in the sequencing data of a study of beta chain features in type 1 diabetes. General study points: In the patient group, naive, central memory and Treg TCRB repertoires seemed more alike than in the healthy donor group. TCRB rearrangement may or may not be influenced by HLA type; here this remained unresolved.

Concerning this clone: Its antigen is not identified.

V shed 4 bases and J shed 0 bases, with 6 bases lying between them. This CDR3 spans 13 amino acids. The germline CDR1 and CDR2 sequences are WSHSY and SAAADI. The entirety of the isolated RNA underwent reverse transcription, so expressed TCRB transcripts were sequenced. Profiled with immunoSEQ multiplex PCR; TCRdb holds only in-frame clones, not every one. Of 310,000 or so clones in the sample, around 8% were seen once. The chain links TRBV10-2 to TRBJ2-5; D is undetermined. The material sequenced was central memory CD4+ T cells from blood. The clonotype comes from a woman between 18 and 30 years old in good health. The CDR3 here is CASSAGYQETQYF. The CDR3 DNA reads TGCGCCAGCAGTGCTGGGTACCAAGAGACCCAGTACTTC.